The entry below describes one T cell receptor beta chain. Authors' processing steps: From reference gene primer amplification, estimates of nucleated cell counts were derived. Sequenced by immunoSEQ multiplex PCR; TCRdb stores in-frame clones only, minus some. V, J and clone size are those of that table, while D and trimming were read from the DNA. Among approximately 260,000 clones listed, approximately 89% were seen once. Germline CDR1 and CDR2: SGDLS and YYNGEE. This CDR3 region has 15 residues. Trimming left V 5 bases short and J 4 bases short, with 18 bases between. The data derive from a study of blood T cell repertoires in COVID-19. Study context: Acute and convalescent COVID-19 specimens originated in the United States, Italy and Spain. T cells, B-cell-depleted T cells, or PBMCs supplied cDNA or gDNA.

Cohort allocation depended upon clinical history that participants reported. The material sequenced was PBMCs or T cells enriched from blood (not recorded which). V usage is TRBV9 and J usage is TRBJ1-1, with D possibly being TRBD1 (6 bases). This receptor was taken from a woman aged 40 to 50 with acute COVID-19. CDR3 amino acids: CASSDVGGARTEAFF. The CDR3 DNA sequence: TGTGCCAGCAGTGATGTTGGGGGGGCTCGCACTGAAGCTTTCTTT.